This TCR beta chain was sequenced for a study of blood T cell repertoires in COVID-19. Whole-study context: COVID-19 samples collected from the United States, Italy and Spain covered acute and convalescent phases.

As originally analysed: Reference gene primer amplification gave estimated nucleated cell counts. TCRdb keeps only in-frame clones here, not all; method: immunoSEQ multiplex PCR. V, J and clone size derive from that table, while D and trimming were established from the DNA sequence. This table has about 140,000 clones, about nine tenths appearing once. Trimming removed 3 bases from V and 4 bases from J; junction bases left unmatched: 9. Germline CDR1 reads SGHDN; CDR2 reads FVKESK. The CDR3 is made up of 16 amino acids. This chain connects TRBV14 to TRBJ2-5; 9 bases match TRBD1. The sequenced sample was peripheral blood. The sequence derives from a human donor with COVID-19, enrolled during active disease. The donor label of this sample is uncertain. This CDR3 reads CASSHGTGRLRETQYF. The CDR3 DNA reads as TGTGCCAGCAGCCACGGGACAGGGCGCCTGAGAGAGACCCAGTACTTC.